One and the same sample provided the 30 T cell receptor beta chains below, sequenced in a study of blood T cells in healthy people across ages. Using a J-beta primer mix together with a sample-barcoded 5' primer, a second PCR was run for roughly 6 to 12 cycles. In TCRdb, the 5' RACE reads were re-called with MiXCR into one record per CDR3 protein. The table lists about 630,000 distinct CDR3 sequences, about 21% of them singletons, with 3% to 4% in the top ten. The specimen sequenced was blood. These receptor sequences come from a man aged 65-85 years in good health.

This clonotype showed up just a few times. The V and J genes are TRBV20-1 and TRBJ2-5; TRBD2 aligns across 10 bases. The germline V gene encodes CDR1 DFQATT and CDR2 SNEGSKA (reference sequence). V lost 5 bases, J lost 0 bases, and 3 bases stayed unmatched. The CDR3 loop spans 14 amino acids. CDR3 protein: CSAATSGYQETQYF. As DNA, the CDR3 is TGCAGTGCTGCGACTAGCGGGTACCAAGAGACCCAGTACTTC.

In nucleotides, the CDR3 is TGTGCCAGCTCCCCACCCCATGGGTTTGAGCAGTTCTTC. Amino acid sequence: CASSPPHGFEQFF. The rearrangement joins TRBV12-3 or TRBV12-4 to TRBJ2-1; D remains unclear. This CDR3 region has 13 residues. V lost 8 bases, J lost 9 bases, and 17 bases lay in between.

The V call is TRBV20-1, the J call TRBJ2-5; D may be TRBD2 (5 bases). The last part of the DNA fits TRBJ2-1 better; the J call may be wrong. CDR1 is DFQATT and CDR2 is SNEGSKA in the germline V gene (reference sequence). The CDR3 spans 12 residues. The CDR3 here is CSATMGVLEQFF. CDR3 DNA sequence: TGCAGTGCTACGATGGGAGTTCTTGAGCAGTTCTTC.

This clonotype was seen more than once but under ten times. The rearrangement uses TRBV3-1 and TRBJ1-4, with D uncertain. The germline V gene has CDR1 LGHDT and CDR2 YNNKEL (reference sequence). There are 13 residues in the CDR3. V lost 5 bases and J lost 6, with 10 bases in between. The DNA of the CDR3 is TGTGCCAGCAGCGAACGTCCGTATGAAAAACTGTTTTTT. It yields the protein CASSERPYEKLFF.

The chain recombines TRBV3-1 with TRBJ2-7; 7 bases align to TRBD1. V gave up 4 bases and J gave up 2 bases; unmatched junction bases: 11. Germline CDR1 reads LGHDT; CDR2 reads YNNKEL (reference sequence). This CDR3 has 16 residues. The CDR3 DNA sequence: TGTGCCAGCAGCCCGAGGGGGCAGGGCCTCCCCTACGAGCAGTACTTC. This encodes CASSPRGQGLPYEQYF.

The CDR3 spells CASSPQLSGTDTQYF. As DNA, the CDR3 is TGTGCCAGCAGTCCACAGCTTTCTGGCACAGATACGCAGTATTTT. The rearrangement joins TRBV28 to TRBJ2-3; D gene uncertain. V lost 5 bases, J lost 1 base, and 13 bases lay in between. The CDR3 consists of 15 residues. In germline, CDR1 is MDHEN, CDR2 SYDVKM.

This clonotype has just a few counts. The chain is built from TRBV24-1 and TRBJ2-5; 11 nucleotides match TRBD2. V was pared by 3 bases and J by 4 bases, with 9 bases of the junction left unmatched. This CDR3 contains 17 residues. The germline CDR1 and CDR2 sequences are KGHDR and SFDVKD. CDR3 bases: TGTGCCACCAGTGATGGTACTAGCGGGAGAAGCAGAGAGACCCAGTACTTC. Translating gives CATSDGTSGRSRETQYF.

The chain joins TRBV28 to TRBJ2-5; maybe TRBD2 (5 bases). Trimming took 4 bases from V and 0 from J, leaving 6 bases between them. Germline V gives CDR1 MDHEN, CDR2 SYDVKM. CDR3 length: 13 residues. The CDR3 spells CASSSGNQETQYF. The DNA of the CDR3 is TGTGCCAGCAGTTCCGGGAACCAAGAGACCCAGTACTTC. Full variable domain (outside the CDR3, taken from reference TRBV28 and TRBJ2-5): DVKVTQSSRYLVKRTGEKVFLECVQDMDHENMFWYRQDPGLGLRLIYFSYDVKMKEKGDIPEGYSVSREKKERFSLILESASTNQTSMYLCASSSGNQETQYFGPGTRLLVL.

The V call is TRBV11-3, the J call TRBJ2-5; the D call may be TRBD1 or TRBD2 (6 bases each). Germline V gene sequence: CDR1 SGHNT, CDR2 YENEEA. This CDR3 is 15 amino acids long. V lost 5 bases and J lost 5, with 18 bases in between. CDR3 DNA sequence: TGTGCCAGCAGCCAACGACTAGGGGGTACGGAGACCCAGTACTTC. Its protein is CASSQRLGGTETQYF.

The V and J genes are TRBV20-1 and TRBJ2-5, with D maybe TRBD2 (6 bases). The CDR3 runs 14 residues. Germline assignment: CDR1 DFQATT and CDR2 SNEGSKA (reference sequence). V lost 8 bases to trimming and J lost 3 bases, with 19 bases between them. The CDR3 DNA reads as TGCAGTCCTCGGGACTCCTTAACCGAAGAGACCCAGTACTTC. As protein: CSPRDSLTEETQYF.

This clonotype was seen a handful of times. One end of the junction is discordant with germline, which a read error may explain. The rearrangement links TRBV5-1 to TRBJ2-1; TRBD2 aligns across 8 bases. The CDR3 spans 14 residues. CDR1 is SGHRS, CDR2 YFSETQ, per germline. Here the CDR3 DNA reads TGTGCCAGCAGCTTAGGGGCGGGGGGCAATGAGCAGTTCTTC. Encoded protein: CASSLGAGGNEQFF.

This clonotype was observed at least ten times. This rearrangement joins TRBV29-1 to TRBJ2-1; 11 bases map to TRBD2. Germline CDR1 and CDR2: SQVTM and ANQGSEA. J lost 7 bases, V lost 1 base, and 6 bases had no gene match. There are 15 residues in the CDR3. The DNA for the CDR3 is TGCAGCGTTGAAGGGGGGACTAGCGGCGAGAATGAGCAGTTCTTC. This encodes CSVEGGTSGENEQFF.

The CDR3 region has the DNA TGCAGTGCTAGAGATGGAGGGCGGCAGCAAAACACTGAAGCTTTCTTT. As protein: CSARDGGRQQNTEAFF. The chain couples TRBV20-1 to TRBJ1-1; D remains ambiguous. This CDR3 comprises 16 residues. Germline V lookup: CDR1 DFQATT, CDR2 SNEGSKA (reference sequence). Trimming stripped 0 bases from V and 2 bases from J, with 16 bases between.

The gene calls are TRBV28 and TRBJ2-1; D not certain. Deletions cut 3 bases from V and 6 bases from J, with 9 bases between. From germline, CDR1 is MDHEN and CDR2 SYDVKM. There are 13 residues in the CDR3. The CDR3 here is CASSLRSPNEQFF. The CDR3 DNA reads TGTGCCAGCAGTTTGAGGAGCCCCAATGAGCAGTTCTTC.

Concerning this clonotype itself: At one of its ends the junction is not consistent with the germline gene, which may arise from a read error. This rearrangement joins TRBV20-1 to TRBJ1-1, with D tentatively TRBD1 (5 bases). Germline V CDR1 and CDR2: DFQATT, SNEGSKA (reference sequence). The CDR3 is 11 amino acids. The CDR3 DNA reads as TGTAGTGCTAGACCGGGACTTCTTCGAGTCTTT. Protein: CSARPGLLRVF.

This sequence joins TRBV7-9 and TRBJ1-2; D perhaps matches TRBD1 (6 bases). Trimming removed 0 bases from V and 0 bases from J, with 11 bases in between. The length of the CDR3 is 16 residues. Germline CDR1 and CDR2: SEHNR and FQNEAQ (reference sequence). CDR3 nucleotides: TGTGCCAGCAGCTTAGCGGTCGGGGGGCCTAACTATGGCTACACCTTC. Encoded protein: CASSLAVGGPNYGYTF.

In DNA, the CDR3 is TGCGCCAGCACTAGCGGAGCTCAAGAGACCCAGTACTTC. It yields the protein CASTSGAQETQYF. The chain is built from TRBV10-2 and TRBJ2-5, with 7 bases identical to TRBD2. The CDR3 extends over 13 amino acids. Germline values: CDR1 WSHSY, CDR2 SAAADI. Trimming removed 7 bases from V and 2 bases from J; junction bases left unmatched: 4.

The chain combines TRBV10-3 with TRBJ2-1, with TRBD1 matching over 10 bases. J lost 8 bases, V lost 3 bases, and 4 bases had no gene match. Germline V gives CDR1 ENHRY, CDR2 SYGVKD. The CDR3 extends over 14 amino acids. The CDR3 DNA sequence: TGTGCCATCAGTGAACCGACAGGGGGCGATGAGCAGTTCTTC. Protein sequence: CAISEPTGGDEQFF.

This clonotype was picked up a small number of times. The CDR3 protein is CASSVRTSGRASETQYF. In DNA, the CDR3 is TGTGCCAGCAGCGTGAGGACTAGCGGGAGGGCCTCCGAGACCCAGTACTTC. J is TRBJ2-5 and V is TRBV9; 15 bases fit TRBD2. CDR1 is SGDLS, CDR2 YYNGEE, per germline. V shed 2 bases and J 5 bases; nucleotides not matched to a gene: 7. The CDR3 has 17 residues.

Of note for this clonotype: Since a much larger clone is just one base distant, this may be a read error. This sequence joins TRBV7-9 and TRBJ1-1; 8 bases match TRBD1. CDR1 and CDR2 (germline): SEHNR, FQNEAQ (reference sequence). V trimming: 5 bases; J trimming: 4 bases; junction bases outside the gene matches: 6. The CDR3 covers 14 residues. The CDR3 region is CASSARDRSTEAFF. In DNA form, the CDR3 reads TGTGCCAGCAGCGCCCGGGACAGGAGCACTGAAGCTTTCTTT.

This clonotype was counted between two and nine times. The chain employs TRBV14 and TRBJ1-1; maybe TRBD1 (5 bases). V lost 2 bases, J lost 11 bases, and 18 bases lay in between. Germline V gene sequence: CDR1 SGHDN, CDR2 FVKESK. The CDR3 has 14 amino acids. In nucleotides, the CDR3 is TGTGCCAGCAGCCAATTGGAGGGGCGCATGGGCGCTTTCTTT. As protein: CASSQLEGRMGAFF. Full variable domain (rest looked up from reference TRBV14 and TRBJ1-1): EAGVTQFPSHSVIEKGQTVTLRCDPISGHDNLYWYRRVMGKEIKFLLHFVKESKQDESGMPNNRFLAERTGGTYSTLKVQPAELEDSGVYFCASSQLEGRMGAFFGQGTRLTVV.

Remarks on this clonotype: With a much larger clone just one base away, this may be a read error. The chain is built from TRBV27 and TRBJ2-5; a possible D gene is TRBD1 (6 bases). Trimming left V 10 bases short and J 3 bases short, with 12 bases between. The CDR3 totals 12 residues. Per germline, CDR1 MNHEY and CDR2 SMNVEV (reference sequence). As DNA, the CDR3 is TGTGCCATCTGGGGGCAGGAAGAGACCCAGTACTTC. Encoded protein: CAIWGQEETQYF.

The chain has TRBV20-1 and TRBJ1-1; the D gene is possibly TRBD1 (6 bases). CDR1 is DFQATT and CDR2 is SNEGSKA in the germline V gene (reference sequence). Trimming removed 3 bases from V and 3 bases from J, with 11 bases in between. The CDR3 is made up of 13 amino acids. The CDR3 coding sequence is TGCAGTGCTAGGGGGGGCGTTGACACTGAAGCTTTCTTT. Residues: CSARGGVDTEAFF.

The chain's CDR3 is CASSPNAGGPSSYEQYF. DNA of the CDR3: TGTGCCAGCAGCCCTAACGCCGGGGGACCGAGCTCCTACGAGCAGTACTTC. The chain is built from TRBV7-2 and TRBJ2-7; a weak D match, TRBD2 (6 bases). Germline values: CDR1 SGHTA, CDR2 FQGNSA. CDR3 length equals 17 residues. Trimming cost V 5 bases and J 0 bases, with 20 bases left between them.

This clonotype was seen a few times. This sequence joins TRBV5-1 and TRBJ2-7, with 9 bases lining up with TRBD1. From germline, CDR1 is SGHRS and CDR2 YFSETQ. The CDR3 is 15 amino acids. The V and J ends lost 4 bases and 0 bases, in that order; junction bases with no gene match: 5. The DNA of the CDR3 is TGCGCCAGCAGCCCGTGGACAGGGGACTCCTACGAGCAGTACTTC. Amino acid sequence: CASSPWTGDSYEQYF.

With respect to this clonotype: The junction does not match germline at one end; this may be a read error. The chain uses TRBV20-1 and TRBJ2-1; 11 bases match TRBD2. Germline V gene lookup returns CDR1 DFQATT and CDR2 SNEGSKA (reference sequence). The CDR3 sequence is 17 residues long. CDR3 residues: CSARDLTSGSSCNEQFF. CDR3 nucleotide sequence: TGCAGTGCTAGAGATCTAACTAGCGGGAGCTCCTGCAATGAGCAGTTCTTC.

There are a few counts of this clonotype. The J gene is TRBJ2-1, the V gene TRBV4-2; TRBD2 aligns across 14 bases. V was pared by 2 bases and J by 6 bases, with 6 bases of the junction left unmatched. This CDR3 region has 17 residues. The germline V gene encodes CDR1 LGHNA and CDR2 YNFKEQ. CDR3 amino acids: CASSQSFGTSGSNEQFF. CDR3 bases: TGTGCCAGCAGCCAATCATTCGGGACTAGCGGGAGCAATGAGCAGTTCTTC.

This clonotype occurred a few times. This chain joins TRBV21-1 and TRBJ2-7; the D call in the table, TRBD2, was not verified against the DNA. TRBV21-1 is shown as a pseudogene. This CDR3 spans 15 amino acids. CDR3 nucleotides: TGTGCCAGCAGCTCTCCCCGGGACTCCTTCTACGAGCAGTACTTC. Translation: CASSSPRDSFYEQYF.

V and J are TRBV24-1 and TRBJ2-2; D remains ambiguous. Germline lookup yields CDR1 KGHDR and CDR2 SFDVKD. Deletions cut 9 bases from V and 5 bases from J, with 12 bases between. The CDR3 is 13 amino acids. In DNA form, the CDR3 reads TGTGCCACCTCGCTCGGAGCGACCGGGGAGCTGTTTTTT. It codes for CATSLGATGELFF.

The J gene is TRBJ2-3, the V gene TRBV4-1, with TRBD2 identical over 12 bases. Germline V gives CDR1 MGHRA, CDR2 YSYEKL. The CDR3 loop spans 16 amino acids. Unmatched junction bases numbered 6, after V lost 0 bases and J lost 8 bases. CDR3 coding DNA: TGCGCCAGCAGCCAAGAACCCCTAGCGGGAGGGGGTACGCAGTATTTT. This encodes CASSQEPLAGGGTQYF.